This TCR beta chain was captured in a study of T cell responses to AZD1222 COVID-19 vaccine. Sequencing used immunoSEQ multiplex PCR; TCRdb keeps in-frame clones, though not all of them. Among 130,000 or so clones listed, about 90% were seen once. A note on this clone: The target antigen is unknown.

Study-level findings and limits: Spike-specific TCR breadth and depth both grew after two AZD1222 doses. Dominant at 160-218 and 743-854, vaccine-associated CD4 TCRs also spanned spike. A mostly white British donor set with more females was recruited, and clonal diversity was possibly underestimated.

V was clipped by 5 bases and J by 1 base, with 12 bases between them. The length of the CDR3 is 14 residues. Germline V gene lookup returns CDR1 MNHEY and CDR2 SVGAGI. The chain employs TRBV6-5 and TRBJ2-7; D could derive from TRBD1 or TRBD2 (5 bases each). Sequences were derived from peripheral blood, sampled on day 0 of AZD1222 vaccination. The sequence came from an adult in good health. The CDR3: CASSIRDGSYEQYF. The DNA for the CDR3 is TGTGCCAGCAGTATCCGGGACGGATCCTACGAGCAGTACTTC.